This T cell receptor (beta chain) was sequenced during a study of blood T cells in healthy people across ages. Overall study results and limits: A conclusive naive versus antigen-experienced comparison was prevented by the unsorted PBMCs. It was held that diversity estimates obtained from one million T cells represented underestimates.

This clonotype came up once. Its antigen is as yet unknown. A much bigger clone sits one base away, suggesting this may be a read error. This CDR3 has 13 amino acids. The germline V gene encodes CDR1 MNHEY and CDR2 SVGAGI. Healthy Russian Caucasian donors spanned ages about 6 to 95 years. Next came a second PCR, run for about 6 to 12 cycles, which used a sample-barcoded 5' primer along with a J-beta primer mix. TCRdb ran MiXCR on the 5' RACE reads and lists one entry per CDR3 protein. Of hundreds of thousands of distinct CDR3 sequences listed, roughly 43% are singletons. This TCR derives from a man aged 25-45 years in good health. This sequence joins TRBV6-5 and TRBJ2-4; TRBD2 is a possible D gene (6 bases). TRBJ2-7 matches the DNA end more closely, so the J call is doubtful. The sample comprised blood. In nucleotides, the CDR3 is TGTGCCTGCAGGGACTCTGGGGGTTACGAGCAGTACTTC. Encoded protein: CACRDSGGYEQYF.